The 6 T cell receptor beta chains presented below share a single source sample, sequenced in a study of human T cells and chemical hapten exposure. Indicated time point: patch test 1, 2 weeks after DPC sensitization. Stated treatment: therapeutic diphenylcyclopropenone sensitization with weekly scalp DPC. MiXCR, run by TCRdb on the RACE reads, gives a single entry per CDR3 protein. The data show some 380,000 distinct CDR3 sequences, with more than 4.5% seen just once and approximately 2.5% held by the top ten. The specimen was whole blood, collected in connection with sensitization to the hapten diphenylcyclopropenone (DPC). These receptor sequences come from a woman between 50 and 59 years old with alopecia areata. Some clones in this sample may be carry-over from other donors' samples.

The chain employs TRBV20-1 and TRBJ1-6, with TRBD1 identical over 8 bases. The CDR3 is made up of 14 amino acids. V shed 3 bases, J shed 5 bases, and the junction held 3 bases outside the gene matches. Looked up from germline, CDR1 is DFQATT and CDR2 is SNEGSKA (reference sequence). The CDR3 sequence: CSARGQANNSPLHF. DNA for the CDR3: TGCAGTGCTAGGGGACAGGCCAATAATTCACCCCTCCACTTT.

The rearrangement links TRBV7-9 to TRBJ2-5; tentatively, D is TRBD1 or TRBD2 (6 bases each). The V end lost 2 bases, the J end lost 2 bases, and 12 bases lay between the germline ends. The V gene's germline CDR1 is SEHNR and CDR2 FQNEAQ (reference sequence). The CDR3 has 15 amino acids. This CDR3 is CASSLRETGQETQYF. CDR3 DNA: TGTGCCAGCAGCTTACGGGAGACAGGTCAAGAGACCCAGTACTTC.

This clonotype turned up a few times. The CDR3 sequence is CSANPLGLAGIYNEQFF. The DNA for the CDR3 is TGCAGTGCTAACCCCTTGGGACTAGCGGGGATCTACAATGAGCAGTTCTTC. The gene calls are TRBV20-1 and TRBJ2-1; 13 nucleotides agree with TRBD2. The germline gives CDR1 DFQATT, CDR2 SNEGSKA (reference sequence). The CDR3 contains 17 residues. V lost 4 bases, J lost 3 bases, and 9 bases stayed unmatched.

The chain has TRBV7-2 and TRBJ1-2, with 11 bases aligning to TRBD1. V was clipped by 6 bases and J by 3 bases; unmatched bases: 9. The germline CDR1 and CDR2 sequences are SGHTA and FQGNSA. This CDR3 is 16 amino acids long. The CDR3 here is CASRPGTGGAHYGYTF. CDR3 bases: TGTGCCAGCAGGCCCGGGACAGGGGGGGCTCACTATGGCTACACCTTC.

This clonotype has ten or more counts. This sequence joins TRBV28 and TRBJ2-1; D unresolved. Germline assignment: CDR1 MDHEN and CDR2 SYDVKM. Trimming left V 5 bases short and J 5 bases short, with 10 bases between. This CDR3 has 13 amino acids. In DNA, the CDR3 is TGTGCCAGCAGTCCCGGAGTTCACAATGAGCAGTTCTTC. It codes for CASSPGVHNEQFF.

This clonotype was seen ten or more times. The CDR3 DNA sequence: TGTGCCATCAGTGGTGGCGGGGGGTTGACAGATACGCAGTATTTT. Protein product: CAISGGGGLTDTQYF. The chain is built from TRBV10-3 and TRBJ2-3; TRBD2 aligns across 8 bases. CDR1 is ENHRY, CDR2 SYGVKD, per germline. V lost 4 bases to trimming and J lost 3 bases; unmatched junction nucleotides: 6. The CDR3 is 15 residues long.